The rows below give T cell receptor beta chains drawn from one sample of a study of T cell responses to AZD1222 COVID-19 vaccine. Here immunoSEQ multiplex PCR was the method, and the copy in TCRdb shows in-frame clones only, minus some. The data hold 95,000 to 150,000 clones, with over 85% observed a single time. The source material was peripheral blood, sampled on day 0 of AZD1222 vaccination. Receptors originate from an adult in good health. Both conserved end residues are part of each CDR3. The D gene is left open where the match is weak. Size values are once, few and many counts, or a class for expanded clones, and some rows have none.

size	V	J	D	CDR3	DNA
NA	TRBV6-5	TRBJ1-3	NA	CASSATDRRNTIYF	TGTGCCAGCAGCGCTACAGACAGGAGAAACACCATATATTTT
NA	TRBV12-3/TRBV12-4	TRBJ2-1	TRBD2	CASSSTFGTKQFF	TGTGCCAGCAGTTCAACCTTCGGGACTAAGCAGTTCTTC
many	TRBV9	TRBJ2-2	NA	CASSVEGTGELFF	TGTGCCAGCAGCGTAGAGGGCACCGGGGAGCTGTTTTTT
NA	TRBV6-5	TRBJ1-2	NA	CASKRSYGYTF	TGTGCCAGCAAACGTTCGTATGGCTACACCTTC
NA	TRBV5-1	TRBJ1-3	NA	CASSPAKGEGNTIYF	TGCGCCAGCAGCCCCGCAAAAGGGGAAGGAAACACCATATATTTT
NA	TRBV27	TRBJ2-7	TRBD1	CASTRSGGQSYEQYF	TGTGCCAGCACGCGGTCAGGGGGTCAGTCCTACGAGCAGTACTTC
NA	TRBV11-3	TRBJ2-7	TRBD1	CASSQTGLDEQYF	TGTGCCAGCAGTCAGACAGGGCTGGACGAGCAGTACTTC
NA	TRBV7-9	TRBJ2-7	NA	CASSPRAAGTEFTLEQYF	TGTGCCAGCAGCCCTCGAGCCGCCGGGACCGAGTTTACTCTGGAGCAGTACTTC
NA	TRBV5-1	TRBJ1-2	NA	CASSVRGRDYGYTF	TGCGCCAGCAGCGTGCGGGGGCGCGACTATGGCTACACCTTC
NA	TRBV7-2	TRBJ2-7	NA	CASSFPGPSYEQYF	TGTGCCAGCAGCTTTCCGGGACCAAGCTACGAGCAGTACTTC
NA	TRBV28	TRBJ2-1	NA	CASSAGLLEQFF	TGTGCCAGCAGTGCAGGGTTACTTGAGCAGTTCTTC
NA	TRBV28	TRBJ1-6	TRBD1	CASSPRQGLGNSPLHF	TGTGCCAGCAGCCCGAGACAGGGCTTAGGTAATTCACCCCTCCACTTT
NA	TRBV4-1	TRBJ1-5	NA	CASSHPAGGQFSNQPQHF	TGCGCCAGCAGCCATCCGGCGGGGGGGCAGTTTAGCAATCAGCCCCAGCATTTT
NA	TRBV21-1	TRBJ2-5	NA	CASTRPRRGLGETQYF	TGTGCCAGCACCAGACCGCGCAGGGGTCTCGGAGAGACCCAGTACTTC
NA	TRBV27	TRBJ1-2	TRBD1	CASSEGQGGYTF	TGTGCCAGCAGTGAGGGACAGGGTGGCTACACCTTC
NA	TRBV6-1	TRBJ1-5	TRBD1	CASSDFRTGSGQPQHF	TGTGCCAGCAGTGACTTCCGGACAGGGTCGGGTCAGCCCCAGCATTTT
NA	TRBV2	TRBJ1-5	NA	CASQVTTGNQPQHF	TGTGCCAGCCAAGTGACCACAGGCAATCAGCCCCAGCATTTT
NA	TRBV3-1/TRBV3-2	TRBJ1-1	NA	CASSQGNREAFF	TGTGCCAGCAGCCAAGGTAACAGGGAAGCTTTCTTT
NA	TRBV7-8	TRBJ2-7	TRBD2	CASSYGLAGGEQYF	TGTGCCAGCAGCTACGGACTAGCGGGGGGCGAGCAGTACTTC
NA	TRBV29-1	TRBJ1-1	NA	CSVKTANTEAFF	TGCAGCGTAAAGACAGCAAACACTGAAGCTTTCTTT
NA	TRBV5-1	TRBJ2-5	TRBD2	CASSPGTSGRGGTQYF	TGCGCCAGCAGCCCGGGGACTAGCGGGAGAGGGGGGACCCAGTACTTC
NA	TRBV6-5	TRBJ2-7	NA	CASSSARQANSYEQYF	TGTGCCAGCAGTTCCGCCAGACAGGCTAACTCCTACGAGCAGTACTTC